The text below deals with one T cell receptor beta chain. This CDR3 has 12 residues. Between the trimmed V and J ends, which lost 4 bases and 2 bases, there was a span of 6 bases. The data derive from a study of molecular identifiers for immune sequencing clone quantification. Whole-study context: Replicate RNA from around 20,000 or 100,000 naive CD8 T cells formed five aliquots; four were sequenced.

TCRdb analysed the PCR reads with MiXCR anew, one entry per CDR3 protein. Of approximately 680,000 distinct CDR3 sequences detected, roughly 23% appear once; the ten largest clones hold about 0.84%. What was sequenced was naive CD8+ T cells from blood, with Jurkat cell RNA spiked in. Subset of the sample: FACS-sorted CD8+CD4-CCR7+CD45RA+ naive T cells. This chain uses TRBV12-3 or TRBV12-4 with TRBJ2-7; no reliable D call. This TCR was recovered from a human donor in good health. Some libraries in this study had Jurkat cell RNA spiked in. CDR3 nucleotide sequence: TGTGCCAGCAGTTCCCAAGCCTACGAGCAGTACTTC. Encoded protein: CASSSQAYEQYF.